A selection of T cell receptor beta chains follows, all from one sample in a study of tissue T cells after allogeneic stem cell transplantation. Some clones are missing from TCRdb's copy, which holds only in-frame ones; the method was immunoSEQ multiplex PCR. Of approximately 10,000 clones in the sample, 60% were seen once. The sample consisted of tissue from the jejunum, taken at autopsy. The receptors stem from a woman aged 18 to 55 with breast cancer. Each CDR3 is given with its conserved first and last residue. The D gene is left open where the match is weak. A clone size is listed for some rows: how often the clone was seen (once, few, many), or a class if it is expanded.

DNA: TGTGCCAGCAGTTTGTCTGCCGCATACTACGAGCAGTACTTC
CDR3: CASSLSAAYYEQYF
size: NA
D: NA
V: TRBV28
J: TRBJ2-7

DNA: TGTGCCAGCAGTTTCGTGGCGGGAGCATACGAGCAGTACTTC
CDR3: CASSFVAGAYEQYF
size: NA
D: TRBD2
V: TRBV6-5
J: TRBJ2-7

DNA: TGTGCCAGCAGTTTCCAGAGAGACACTGAAGCTTTCTTT
CDR3: CASSFQRDTEAFF
size: NA
D: NA
V: TRBV12-3/TRBV12-4
J: TRBJ1-1

DNA: TGTGCCAGCAGTCGGAGGGCCGGGTTTTACAATGAGCAGTTCTTC
CDR3: CASSRRAGFYNEQFF
size: once
D: NA
V: TRBV28
J: TRBJ2-1

DNA: TGTGCCAGTTGCACTGGGACAGGGTTAGTCTATGGCTACACCTTC
CDR3: CASCTGTGLVYGYTF
size: once
D: TRBD1
V: TRBV19
J: TRBJ1-2

DNA: TGTGCCAGTAGTCAAATCGAGGGAGGCTATGGCTACACCTTC
CDR3: CASSQIEGGYGYTF
size: NA
D: NA
V: TRBV19
J: TRBJ1-2

DNA: TGCGCCAGCAGCTTGGTAGGGGATAATGAAAAACTGTTTTTT
CDR3: CASSLVGDNEKLFF
size: once
D: NA
V: TRBV5-1
J: TRBJ1-4

DNA: TGTGCCAGCAGCTTATGGGGCGACAGATGGACTGAAGCTTTCTTT
CDR3: CASSLWGDRWTEAFF
size: few
D: NA
V: TRBV13
J: TRBJ1-1

DNA: TGTGCCAGCAGTTTTGCGGAGAACACTGAAGCTTTCTTT
CDR3: CASSFAENTEAFF
size: NA
D: NA
V: TRBV12-3/TRBV12-4
J: TRBJ1-1

DNA: TGTGCCAGCAGTGCGCAGGGGGCCGAGCAGTACTTC
CDR3: CASSAQGAEQYF
size: NA
D: TRBD1
V: TRBV2
J: TRBJ2-7

DNA: TGTGCCAGCAGGTGGGGCGATCAGCCCCAGCATTTT
CDR3: CASRWGDQPQHF
size: medium-sized
D: NA
V: TRBV6-5
J: TRBJ1-5

DNA: TGTGCCAGCTCACCTCTTTCACAGGGCAATCAGCCCCAGCATTTT
CDR3: CASSPLSQGNQPQHF
size: NA
D: NA
V: TRBV18
J: TRBJ1-5

DNA: TGTGCCACCAGCAGGGACACCGGGACAGATATAAGCTCCTATAATTCACCCCTCCACTTT
CDR3: CATSRDTGTDISSYNSPLHF
size: NA
D: TRBD1
V: TRBV15
J: TRBJ1-6

DNA: TGTGCCAGCAGCTCAGGACAGGTTCGATACAATGAGCAGTTCTTC
CDR3: CASSSGQVRYNEQFF
size: NA
D: TRBD1
V: TRBV11-2
J: TRBJ2-1

DNA: TGTGCCAGTAGTATAGATCTCCTAGACAGGGAGGGAGAGACCCAGTACTTC
CDR3: CASSIDLLDREGETQYF
size: NA
D: NA
V: TRBV19
J: TRBJ2-5

DNA: TGTGCCAGCGGTCCGACGGACCTCAATTATGGCTACACCTTC
CDR3: CASGPTDLNYGYTF
size: few
D: NA
V: TRBV11-2
J: TRBJ1-2

DNA: TGTGCCAGCAGCTCATCAGCAGGGACAGGGCTCGGCGAGCAGTACTTC
CDR3: CASSSSAGTGLGEQYF
size: NA
D: TRBD1
V: TRBV11-2
J: TRBJ2-7

DNA: TGTGCCAGCTCACAGAGGGGCAGGGGCGAAAAACTGTTTTTT
CDR3: CASSQRGRGEKLFF
size: NA
D: NA
V: TRBV18
J: TRBJ1-4

DNA: TGTGCCAGTAGTACCCAGGTTTTCTCCTATAATTCACCCCTCCACTTT
CDR3: CASSTQVFSYNSPLHF
size: NA
D: NA
V: TRBV19
J: TRBJ1-6

DNA: TGCGCCAGCAGCCAAGACCCTATCGGAACTGGTTCACCCCTCCACTTT
CDR3: CASSQDPIGTGSPLHF
size: NA
D: NA
V: TRBV4-3
J: TRBJ1-6

DNA: TGCAGCGGTCAGTCGGGGGGAAAGGGGGCTTTCTTT
CDR3: CSGQSGGKGAFF
size: NA
D: NA
V: TRBV29-1
J: TRBJ1-1

DNA: TGTGCCAGCAAAGCCAGCAGATACGAGCAGTACTTC
CDR3: CASKASRYEQYF
size: NA
D: NA
V: TRBV6-5
J: TRBJ2-7

DNA: TGTGCCAGTAGTCCCCACGGTGGTACTGAAGCTTTCTTT
CDR3: CASSPHGGTEAFF
size: medium-sized
D: NA
V: TRBV19
J: TRBJ1-1

DNA: TGTGCCAGCAGCTTAGGGACTAGTCTCCAAGAGACCCAGTACTTC
CDR3: CASSLGTSLQETQYF
size: NA
D: TRBD2
V: TRBV7-2
J: TRBJ2-5

DNA: TGCGCCAGCAGCCAAAATGAGGGCAGGGTAATAGCTGGGGCCAACGTCCTGACTTTC
CDR3: CASSQNEGRVIAGANVLTF
size: once
D: NA
V: TRBV4-1
J: TRBJ2-6

DNA: TGCGCCAGCAGCTCACAGGGGGGGAACACCGGGGAGCTGTTTTTT
CDR3: CASSSQGGNTGELFF
size: NA
D: TRBD1
V: TRBV5-1
J: TRBJ2-2

DNA: TGTGCCAGCAGCGTCGGGACTAGCGGACGGGATGAGCAGTTCTTC
CDR3: CASSVGTSGRDEQFF
size: NA
D: TRBD2
V: TRBV9
J: TRBJ2-1

DNA: TGTGCCAGCAGCTGGGCTGGGTCCACAGATACGCAGTATTTT
CDR3: CASSWAGSTDTQYF
size: NA
D: NA
V: TRBV7-2
J: TRBJ2-3

DNA: TGTGCCAGCAGCTTAGAAGGGGATTCACCCCTCCACTTT
CDR3: CASSLEGDSPLHF
size: NA
D: NA
V: TRBV7-2
J: TRBJ1-6

DNA: TGTGCCAGCAGCTTAAATATCGGTGAGCAGTTCTTC
CDR3: CASSLNIGEQFF
size: NA
D: NA
V: TRBV7-3
J: TRBJ2-1

DNA: TGCGCCAGCAGTCAAACGGGTCGGGTACAGGGGCATTTAGCCAAAAACATTCAGTACTTC
CDR3: CASSQTGRVQGHLAKNIQYF
size: NA
D: TRBD1
V: TRBV23-1
J: TRBJ2-4

DNA: TGTGCCAGCAGCTTGGTGGCAGATGAAAAACTGTTTTTT
CDR3: CASSLVADEKLFF
size: NA
D: NA
V: TRBV5-5
J: TRBJ1-4

DNA: TGCGCCAGTAGGACAGGGGCCACTTCCTACGAGCAGTACTTC
CDR3: CASRTGATSYEQYF
size: NA
D: TRBD1
V: TRBV5-1
J: TRBJ2-7

DNA: TGTGCCCACAGGGACTATGGCTACACCTTC
CDR3: CAHRDYGYTF
size: medium-sized
D: NA
V: TRBV30
J: TRBJ1-2

DNA: TGTGCCAGTAGTAAGACCGCTCTCGACACTGAAGCTTTCTTT
CDR3: CASSKTALDTEAFF
size: NA
D: NA
V: TRBV19
J: TRBJ1-1

DNA: TGTGCCAGCAGCAAAATGGCAGGGGCAGGGGGGCAGCCCCAGCATTTT
CDR3: CASSKMAGAGGQPQHF
size: NA
D: NA
V: TRBV21-1
J: TRBJ1-5

DNA: TGCGCCAGCAGCCAAAACCCCTTAGCGGGGGTCTTAGGTAACACCGGGGAGCTGTTTTTT
CDR3: CASSQNPLAGVLGNTGELFF
size: NA
D: TRBD2
V: TRBV4-3
J: TRBJ2-2

DNA: TGTGCCAGCGGTGGGACAGGGTTGCAGCCCCAGCATTTT
CDR3: CASGGTGLQPQHF
size: NA
D: TRBD1
V: TRBV27
J: TRBJ1-5

DNA: TGTGCCAGCAGCGTAGACAGGAACACTGAAGCTTTCTTT
CDR3: CASSVDRNTEAFF
size: NA
D: NA
V: TRBV7-3
J: TRBJ1-1

DNA: TGTGCCAGCAGCGTACTGACAGGGGGCGGCACCGGGGAGCTGTTTTTT
CDR3: CASSVLTGGGTGELFF
size: once
D: TRBD1
V: TRBV5-4
J: TRBJ2-2

DNA: TGCGCCAGCCGAAGACAGGGTGAGGCTTTCTTT
CDR3: CASRRQGEAFF
size: NA
D: TRBD1
V: TRBV5-1
J: TRBJ1-1

DNA: TGTGCCACCCGTCGGAGTTCGGGAGAGACCCAGTACTTC
CDR3: CATRRSSGETQYF
size: NA
D: NA
V: TRBV7-2
J: TRBJ2-5

DNA: TGTGCCAGCAGTGAGGGAGGCCTCGAGCAGTACTTC
CDR3: CASSEGGLEQYF
size: NA
D: NA
V: TRBV2
J: TRBJ2-7

DNA: TGTGCCAGCAGCTCCAGGGCCGACCTGACTAAGTACTTC
CDR3: CASSSRADLTKYF
size: NA
D: NA
V: TRBV7-2
J: TRBJ2-5

DNA: TGCGCCAGCAGCCCAGGACCTGGGGGAGAGACCCAGTACTTC
CDR3: CASSPGPGGETQYF
size: NA
D: NA
V: TRBV4-3
J: TRBJ2-5

DNA: TGTGCCAGCTCGTCGATCGGTGGGTCCACCAACGAGCAGTACTTC
CDR3: CASSSIGGSTNEQYF
size: NA
D: NA
V: TRBV18
J: TRBJ2-7

DNA: TGCGCCAGCAGCCCTCTTATGAGGGCCGACTATGGCTACACCTTC
CDR3: CASSPLMRADYGYTF
size: NA
D: NA
V: TRBV4-1
J: TRBJ1-2

DNA: TGTGCCAGCAGCCAGGGGGGATACACCGGGGAGCTGTTTTTT
CDR3: CASSQGGYTGELFF
size: NA
D: NA
V: TRBV11-3
J: TRBJ2-2

DNA: TGTGCCAGCAGCTTGAAACCCAACTATGGCTACACCTTC
CDR3: CASSLKPNYGYTF
size: NA
D: NA
V: TRBV5-4
J: TRBJ1-2

DNA: TGTGCCAGCAGTTTTGCTAGCACAGATACGCAGTATTTT
CDR3: CASSFASTDTQYF
size: few
D: NA
V: TRBV28
J: TRBJ2-3

DNA: TGTGCCAGCAGCCCCATCGGCGCTAGCGGGACAAATACGCAGTATTTT
CDR3: CASSPIGASGTNTQYF
size: few
D: TRBD2
V: TRBV3-1/TRBV3-2
J: TRBJ2-3

DNA: TGTGCCAGCAGCCTGAATAAGATAGGGGGCGCCACTGAAGCTTTCTTT
CDR3: CASSLNKIGGATEAFF
size: NA
D: TRBD1
V: TRBV7-9
J: TRBJ1-1